A single sample gave rise to the 24 T cell receptor beta chains below, sequenced in a study of identical twins. TCRdb recomputed calls from the 5' RACE reads with MiXCR, one row per CDR3 protein. Among around 300,000 distinct CDR3 sequences, about 8.1% were seen once, and the ten largest hold less than 2.5%. This sample was also put to use in a study of yellow fever vaccine responses in identical twins.

Sequencing input: memory (CD45RO+) T cells sorted from blood. The source of these receptors is a woman aged 18-29 years in good health.

The table lists this clonotype with many counts. V usage is TRBV12-3 or TRBV12-4 and J usage is TRBJ2-7; 11 bases match TRBD2. The CDR3 consists of 14 residues. V was clipped by 5 bases and J by 7 bases; unmatched bases: 7. Here the CDR3 DNA reads TGTGCCAGCAGTATTAGCGGGAGGGCCGGGGAGCAGTACTTC. It codes for CASSISGRAGEQYF.

This clonotype was counted between two and nine times. The chain carries TRBV11-2 and TRBJ2-1; the D gene could be TRBD1 or TRBD2 (5 bases each). V lost 5 bases to trimming and J lost 10 bases, with 15 bases between them. The CDR3 spans 13 residues. The germline CDR1 and CDR2 sequences are SGHAT and FQNNGV. CDR3 DNA sequence: TGTGCCAGCAGCCAGGGACCTGCCGGGGAGCAGTTCTTC. This codes for CASSQGPAGEQFF.

This clonotype was recorded a few times. The rearrangement uses TRBV5-1 and TRBJ2-2; TRBD1 aligns across 7 bases. The CDR3 covers 15 residues. Germline V gives CDR1 SGHRS, CDR2 YFSETQ. J gave up 8 bases and V 2 bases, and 9 bases lay outside the gene matches. Here the CDR3 reads CASSFGGQQKGELFF. CDR3 in DNA: TGCGCCAGCAGCTTTGGGGGACAGCAAAAAGGGGAGCTGTTTTTT. Variable domain in full (rest from reference TRBV5-1 and TRBJ2-2): KAGVTQTPRYLIKTRGQQVTLSCSPISGHRSVSWYQQTPGQGLQFLFEYFSETQRNKGNFPGRFSGRQFSNSRSEMNVSTLELGDSALYLCASSFGGQQKGELFFGEGSRLTVL.

The sample holds a few counts of this clonotype. The CDR3 loop reads CASSANEGGTEAFF. CDR3 coding DNA: TGTGCCAGCAGTGCCAATGAGGGGGGCACTGAAGCTTTCTTT. The V and J genes are TRBV6-4 and TRBJ1-1, with D possibly matching TRBD1 (6 bases). V was cut by 4 bases and J by 4 bases, with 13 bases left in between. CDR1 and CDR2 from the germline V gene are MRHNA and SNTAGT. This CDR3 region has 14 residues.

Many counts were recorded for this clonotype. The J gene is TRBJ2-3, the V gene TRBV10-3; 13 nucleotides line up with TRBD2. CDR3 length: 16 residues. V was clipped by 10 bases and J by 7 bases; unmatched bases: 14. Per the germline V gene, CDR1 is ENHRY and CDR2 is SYGVKD. CDR3 loop: CATGLAGADILNTQYF. CDR3 in DNA: TGTGCCACCGGACTAGCGGGAGCCGATATTCTAAATACGCAGTATTTT.

The chain uses TRBV29-1 and TRBJ2-5; TRBD1 matches at 9 bases. The germline V gene encodes CDR1 SQVTM and CDR2 ANQGSEA. The V gene end was trimmed by 8 bases and the J gene end by 5 bases; junction bases not matched to a gene: 12. The CDR3 extends over 14 amino acids. CDR3 sequence (DNA): TGCAGCACTCTGACAGGGGGTTCTTTGGAGACCCAGTACTTC. Residues: CSTLTGGSLETQYF.

V and J are TRBV19 and TRBJ1-2, with D tentatively TRBD1 (5 bases). V was clipped by 7 bases and J by 4 bases, with 13 bases between them. CDR1 and CDR2 (germline): LNHDA, SQIVND (reference sequence). The CDR3 consists of 13 residues. CDR3 amino acids: CASTLGRGYGYTF. CDR3 DNA sequence: TGTGCCAGTACCCTGGGACGCGGCTATGGCTACACCTTC.

The V gene is TRBV4-2, the J gene TRBJ1-4, with TRBD1 matching over 10 bases. The V and J ends lost 4 bases and 7 bases, in that order; junction bases with no gene match: 15. This CDR3 has 18 residues. The germline CDR1 and CDR2 sequences are LGHNA and YNFKEQ. For the CDR3, the DNA is TGTGCCAGCAGCCCGCGGGACAGGGGAAATGTTTTGTCTGAAAAACTGTTTTTT. Translation gives CASSPRDRGNVLSEKLFF.

This clonotype was seen only a few times. CDR3 nucleotide sequence: TGCAGTGCCCTCGTTAGTAGGACTAGTAGCTCTGAGCAGTTCTTC. Protein sequence: CSALVSRTSSSEQFF. The V call is TRBV20-1, the J call TRBJ2-1, with 7 bases lining up with TRBD2. Trimming at V came to 6 bases and at J to 9 bases, leaving 17 bases not matched to a gene. The CDR3 is 15 amino acids. Germline values: CDR1 DFQATT, CDR2 SNEGSKA (reference sequence).

This clonotype was recorded many times. The chain combines TRBV3-1 with TRBJ2-3; no clear D gene. Trimming pared 3 bases from V and 2 bases from J, leaving 0 bases between. Germline loops: CDR1 LGHDT, CDR2 YNNKEL (reference sequence). The length of the CDR3 is 11 residues. CDR3 amino acids: CASSHTDTQYF. The CDR3 bases are TGTGCCAGCAGCCACACAGATACGCAGTATTTT.

The CDR3 sequence is CASSRGTSGTDTQYF. The CDR3 region has the DNA TGTGCCAGCAGCCGGGGGACTAGCGGCACAGATACGCAGTATTTT. The chain employs TRBV11-3 and TRBJ2-3; 10 bases map to TRBD2. CDR1 and CDR2 from the germline V gene are SGHNT and YENEEA. The CDR3 is 15 amino acids. The V and J ends lost 5 bases and 1 base, in that order; junction bases with no gene match: 3.

This clonotype was picked up a small number of times. The chain employs TRBV6-1 and TRBJ2-3; 12 bases align to TRBD2. With V trimmed by 0 bases and J by 6 bases, 4 bases remained unmatched. This CDR3 spans 16 amino acids. Germline V gene data show CDR1 as MNHNS and CDR2 as SASEGT. CDR3 DNA: TGTGCCAGCAGTGAAGCTCTAGCGGGGGGGCCTGATACGCAGTATTTT. Translating gives CASSEALAGGPDTQYF.

With regard to this clonotype: An end of the junction does not agree with germline; a read error may underlie this. V gene TRBV20-1 combines with J gene TRBJ2-7, with 10 bases matching TRBD2. This CDR3 spans 15 amino acids. Looked up from germline, CDR1 is DFQATT and CDR2 is SNEGSKA (reference sequence). CDR3 in amino acids: CCANRRLAGNYEQYF. In DNA form, the CDR3 reads TGCTGTGCTAACCGGAGACTAGCGGGTAACTACGAGCAGTACTTC.

The sample holds a few counts of this clonotype. This chain links TRBV5-1 with TRBJ2-7, with 7 bases aligning to TRBD1. This CDR3 spans 13 amino acids. Germline V gene sequence: CDR1 SGHRS, CDR2 YFSETQ. V lost 5 bases, J lost 2 bases, and 4 bases stayed unmatched. Written as DNA, the CDR3 is TGCGCCAGCAGTAGGGGACAGACCTACGAGCAGTACTTC. It codes for CASSRGQTYEQYF.

This rearrangement joins TRBV7-3 to TRBJ2-3; D is undetermined. The ends were cut back, 8 bases at V and 2 bases at J, with 11 bases in the middle. CDR1 is SGHTA and CDR2 is FQGTGA in the germline V gene. The CDR3 covers 13 residues. CDR3 region: CASGTANTDTQYF. For the CDR3, the DNA is TGTGCCAGCGGTACGGCTAACACAGATACGCAGTATTTT.

This clonotype was detected ten times or more. The chain carries TRBV2 and TRBJ2-3; 8 positions match TRBD1. The CDR3 is 15 residues long. V dropped 3 bases and J dropped 4; count of bases not matched to a gene: 6. Germline V CDR1 and CDR2: SNHLY, FYNNEI. CDR3 protein: CASSEGPGGPDTQYF. CDR3 in DNA: TGTGCCAGCAGTGAGGGGCCAGGGGGCCCAGATACGCAGTATTTT.

V gene TRBV20-1 combines with J gene TRBJ2-6, with no clear D. Trimming cost V 0 bases and J 4 bases, with 4 bases left between them. The CDR3 covers 13 residues. Per the germline V gene, CDR1 is DFQATT and CDR2 is SNEGSKA (reference sequence). Here the CDR3 DNA reads TGCAGTGCTAGAGAGGGGGGGGCCAACGTCCTGACTTTC. It specifies CSAREGGANVLTF.

This clonotype was seen a few times. The genes are TRBV10-3 and TRBJ1-6; TRBD1 matches at 9 bases. The CDR3 consists of 14 residues. The V segment lost 3 bases and the J segment 8 bases; nucleotides outside the gene matches: 2. Germline values: CDR1 ENHRY, CDR2 SYGVKD. The CDR3 loop reads CAISEGTGYSPLHF. The CDR3 DNA sequence: TGTGCCATCAGTGAAGGGACAGGGTATTCACCCCTCCACTTT.

The V gene is TRBV25-1, the J gene TRBJ2-7; 11 nucleotides line up with TRBD2. The V segment lost 4 bases and the J segment 6 bases; nucleotides outside the gene matches: 8. This CDR3 has 15 amino acids. Germline V gene data show CDR1 as MGHDK and CDR2 as SYGVNS. CDR3 region: CASSAPGLAAPEQYF. CDR3 DNA: TGTGCCAGCAGTGCTCCGGGACTAGCGGCCCCCGAGCAGTACTTC.

This clonotype has at least ten counts. This rearrangement joins TRBV3-1 to TRBJ2-7, with 9 nucleotides matching TRBD1. This CDR3 has 15 amino acids. Germline values: CDR1 LGHDT, CDR2 YNNKEL (reference sequence). The J segment lost 1 base and the V segment lost 1 base, leaving 2 bases of the junction unmatched. CDR3 bases: TGTGCCAGCAGCCAAGCCGGGACAGGGTCCTACGAGCAGTACGTC. Its translation is CASSQAGTGSYEQYV.

V and J are TRBV20-1 and TRBJ1-5, with 10 positions matching TRBD1. CDR3 length: 16 residues. With 5 bases clipped from V and 4 bases from J, the junction kept 11 bases outside the gene matches. Germline CDR1 is DFQATT and CDR2 is SNEGSKA (reference sequence). This CDR3 is CSALPTGQGTNQPQHF. The CDR3 DNA is TGCAGTGCTCTCCCGACGGGACAGGGGACGAATCAGCCCCAGCATTTT.

The sample holds many counts of this clonotype. This chain joins TRBV24-1 and TRBJ2-1; D is possibly TRBD2 (6 bases). CDR1 is KGHDR, CDR2 SFDVKD, per germline. Deletions cut 5 bases from V and 3 bases from J, with 13 bases between. There are 15 residues in the CDR3. The CDR3 DNA reads as TGTGCCACCAGTGCCCTGGGGGGACTCTACAATGAGCAGTTCTTC. As protein: CATSALGGLYNEQFF.

This clonotype appeared a few times. Since the CDR3 does not end with the conserved phenylalanine or tryptophan, this likely comes from a read error. The chain uses TRBV7-9 and TRBJ2-3; the D is unclear. Between the trimmed V and J ends, which lost 2 bases and 0 bases, there was a span of 12 bases. Germline V gene lookup returns CDR1 SEHNR and CDR2 FQNEAQ (reference sequence). The CDR3 spans 16 residues. The CDR3 region is CASSLSAATSTDTQYS. For the CDR3, the DNA is TGTGCCAGCAGCTTATCGGCCGCTACCAGCACAGATACGCAGTATTCT.

This clonotype was detected many times. The CDR3 reads CATSEGWGNEQFF. The CDR3 DNA sequence: TGTGCCACCAGTGAAGGATGGGGGAATGAGCAGTTCTTC. The gene calls are TRBV24-1 and TRBJ2-1; possibly TRBD1 or TRBD2 for D (5 bases each). V was clipped by 4 bases and J by 7 bases, with 10 bases between them. From germline, CDR1 is KGHDR and CDR2 SFDVKD. This CDR3 is built from 13 residues.